The text below deals with one T cell receptor beta chain. Its antigen is unknown. This sample is part of a study of cytomegalovirus exposure and HLA in healthy donors. General observations from the study: In a later analysis, HLA-associated beta chains showed higher expansion and lower generation probabilities than comparable chains.

CDR1 SQVTM and CDR2 ANQGSEA come from the germline V gene. V gave up 6 bases and J gave up 3 bases; unmatched junction bases: 12. This CDR3 has 15 residues. The primer mix had 60 Vbeta and 13 Jbeta primers. Profiling relied on immunoSEQ multiplex PCR, and the TCRdb table lists in-frame clones only, not all of them. The repertoire has fewer than 200,000 clones, around 82% of them found once; the top ten carry approximately 1.5%. Sampled while nominally healthy, donors likely had unrecorded immune exposures. The sample was PBMCs. The rearrangement joins TRBV29-1 to TRBJ2-3; 7 bases map to TRBD1. This sequence was found in a male donor in good health and CMV-seronegative. DNA of the CDR3: TGCAGCGTAATACCGGGACAGAGTACGACAGATACGCAGTATTTT. Residues: CSVIPGQSTTDTQYF.